Listed below are T cell receptor beta chains from one sample, sequenced in a study of radiation and T cells in renal cell carcinoma. TCRdb's table, derived via immunoSEQ multiplex PCR, lists solely in-frame clones and lacks some. The sample yields some 120,000 clones, 81% seen once. This specimen consisted of blood, obtained from a patient whose treatment included radiotherapy and nephrectomy. The origin of the receptors is a man aged 45-65 years with renal cell carcinoma. The CDR3 runs from the conserved cysteine through the conserved F or W.

>TRBJ2-5|TRBV5-1
CASSLAGGLEETQYF
>TRBJ1-1|TRBV5-4
CASSSEVANTEAFF
>TRBJ1-2|TRBV19
CASTTSYGYTF
>TRBJ1-2|TRBV27
CASSLYPVYYGYTF
>TRBJ2-3|TRBV11-2
CASSLEAKTGHLTDTQYF
>TRBJ2-3|TRBV5-1
CASSFGTSGRTDTQYF
>TRBJ1-1|TRBV5-1
CASSPPQGPEAFF
>TRBJ2-3|TRBV5-1
CASRYTGGADTQYF
>TRBJ1-1|TRBV7-2
CASSRLMGGAGTEAFF
>TRBJ2-3|TRBV7-8
CASSLASGASTDTQYF
>TRBJ1-1|TRBV6-5
CASSYTGTPNTEAFF
>TRBJ2-1|TRBV7-9
CASSFKAASGINDEQFF
>TRBJ2-7|TRBV4-1
CASSQTALTPYEQYF
>TRBJ2-5|TRBV29-1
CSVDDPLAGGPRETQYF
>TRBJ2-1|TRBV9
CASSGGTSGGFNEQFF
>TRBJ1-1|TRBV29-1
CSAAGVGGGTEAFF
>TRBJ2-7|TRBV28
CASSTVAGGSYEQYF
>TRBJ1-3|TRBV9
CASRGAEGGGNTIYF
>TRBJ1-4|TRBV7-6
CASSLWGQGNEKLFF
>TRBJ2-1|TRBV14
CASSPSSVLNEQFF
>TRBJ2-2|TRBV27
CASRLTSGGYRGLGELFF
>TRBJ1-2|TRBV7-9
CASSSEGDYGYTF
>TRBJ1-2|TRBV4-1
CASSQNDRPVANYGYTF